A selection of T cell receptor beta chains follows, all from one sample in a study of CD8 T cells in ankylosing spondylitis. Using its own MiXCR run on the 5' RACE reads, TCRdb lists one record per CDR3 protein. Of about 750,000 distinct CDR3 sequences listed, around 19% were seen once; the top ten hold around 19%. Sequenced: blood, either unsorted or a sorted T cell fraction (not recorded which). These receptors came from a male donor with ankylosing spondylitis. Both conserved end residues are part of each CDR3. Each record gives: D gene, clone size, V gene, CDR3 length, J gene, CDR3 protein, CDR3 DNA. A D gene is named only where the DNA matches it firmly. Clone size is stated in some rows and not others, as once, few, many or a class when expanded.

TRBD1	few	TRBV20-1	13	TRBJ2-7	CSAPTGQGDEQYF	TGCAGTGCTCCGACGGGACAGGGCGACGAGCAGTACTTC
NA	few	TRBV4-1	14	TRBJ2-1	CASSPSLGSDEQFF	TGCGCCAGCAGCCCATCCCTGGGGTCCGATGAGCAGTTCTTC
TRBD1	NA	TRBV29-1	17	TRBJ2-1	CSVEGGGTGQGFNEQFF	TGCAGCGTTGAAGGGGGCGGGACGGGACAGGGGTTTAATGAGCAGTTCTTC
NA	NA	TRBV3-1	16	TRBJ2-7	CASSHRRGRGPYEQYF	TGTGCCAGCAGCCACCGTCGAGGTCGGGGTCCCTACGAGCAGTACTTC
NA	many	TRBV12-3/TRBV12-4	12	TRBJ2-1	CASSTPGYEQFF	TGTGCCAGCAGCACCCCCGGGTATGAGCAGTTCTTC
TRBD1	few	TRBV2	14	TRBJ1-5	CASRPTGGNQPQHF	TGTGCCAGCAGACCGACAGGGGGCAATCAGCCCCAGCATTTT
TRBD2	few	TRBV4-1	18	TRBJ2-5	CASSQDELVAGQGETQYF	TGCGCCAGCAGCCAAGACGAATTGGTAGCGGGACAAGGGGAGACCCAGTACTTC
NA	NA	TRBV20-1	13	TRBJ1-5	CSAREAGNQPQHF	TGCAGTGCTAGAGAGGCAGGCAATCAGCCCCAGCATTTT
NA	few	TRBV12-3/TRBV12-4	10	TRBJ2-3	CATGPYTQYF	TGTGCCACCGGCCCCTATACGCAGTATTTT
NA	few	TRBV5-8	14	TRBJ2-5	CASSLWGSQETQYF	TGTGCCAGCAGCTTATGGGGGAGCCAAGAGACCCAGTACTTC
NA	few	TRBV12-3/TRBV12-4	14	TRBJ1-1	CASSFIPGRSEAFF	TGTGCCAGCAGTTTTATACCCGGGAGGTCTGAAGCTTTCTTT
TRBD2	NA	TRBV4-3	15	TRBJ2-1	CASSQVRGSYNEQFF	TGCGCCAGCAGCCAAGTTCGCGGGAGTTACAATGAGCAGTTCTTC
TRBD1	few	TRBV20-1	16	TRBJ1-2	CSARGRDRVPSYGYTF	TGCAGTGCTAGGGGCCGGGACAGGGTCCCCAGCTATGGCTACACCTTC
NA	NA	TRBV29-1	12	TRBJ2-2	CSVTGQSGELFF	TGCAGCGTCACCGGACAATCCGGGGAGCTGTTTTTT
NA	few	TRBV7-8	15	TRBJ2-5	CASRLRGIDVETQYF	TGTGCCAGCAGACTCCGCGGCATAGACGTCGAGACCCAGTACTTC
NA	NA	TRBV6-2/TRBV6-3	14	TRBJ2-5	CASSYWTVQETQYF	TGTGCCAGCAGTTACTGGACAGTTCAAGAGACCCAGTACTTC
NA	NA	TRBV7-2	14	TRBJ2-6	CASSFQTGANVLTF	TGTGCCAGCAGCTTCCAAACTGGGGCCAACGTCCTGACTTTC
TRBD2	few	TRBV7-9	15	TRBJ2-1	CASSLLAGETNEQFF	TGTGCCAGCAGCCTACTAGCGGGAGAAACCAATGAGCAGTTCTTC
NA	NA	TRBV15	13	TRBJ2-7	CATSRAGDREQYF	TGTGCCACCAGCAGAGCAGGGGATCGGGAGCAGTACTTC
TRBD1	many	TRBV12-3/TRBV12-4	14	TRBJ1-1	CASSSRGLDTEAFF	TGTGCCAGCAGTTCTAGGGGGCTGGACACTGAAGCTTTCTTT
NA	few	TRBV20-1	14	TRBJ1-4	CSANGLSLNEKLFF	TGCAGTGCGAACGGACTCTCGCTTAATGAAAAACTGTTTTTT
TRBD1	NA	TRBV7-9	14	TRBJ2-3	CASSSQGLADTQYF	TGTGCCAGCAGCTCACAGGGGCTTGCAGATACGCAGTATTTT
NA	NA	TRBV5-1	14	TRBJ2-7	CASSPSASTYEQYF	TGCGCCAGCAGCCCCTCGGCCTCAACCTACGAGCAGTACTTC